This T cell receptor beta chain was documented in a study of CD8+ T cells in alopecia areata. RNA, once extracted, was reverse transcribed into cDNA for use as the sequencing template. Method: immunoSEQ multiplex PCR; TCRdb's copy keeps in-frame clones and lacks some. The sample has some 150,000 clones; 86% are singletons. There are 10 residues in the CDR3. Germline-derived CDR1 and CDR2 are SEHNR and FQNEAQ (reference sequence). The V gene lost 1 base and the J gene lost 7 bases, with 0 bases spanning the gap. Described treatment: oral pan-JAK inhibitor, 5-10 mg twice daily. The origin of this receptor is a human donor with alopecia areata. The chain recombines TRBV7-9 with TRBJ2-3; D gene ambiguous. The sample was CD8+ T cells sorted from blood, taken at week 4, from a patient treated with tofacitinib. This CDR3 reads CASSLDTQYF. CDR3 DNA: TGTGCCAGCAGCTTAGATACGCAGTATTTT.